The T cell receptor beta chain under discussion was sequenced for a study of CD8 T cells in Susac syndrome. TCR beta sequences were obtained from blood CD8+ and CD4+ T cells. Negative isolation was used for CD8+ and CD4+ T cells and FACS enrichment for TEMRA cells. Looked up from germline, CDR1 is SQVTM and CDR2 is ANQGSEA. The J segment lost 5 bases and the V segment lost 4 bases, leaving 9 bases of the junction unmatched. The CDR3 is made up of 14 amino acids. After extraction with the RNeasy kit, roughly 0.45 to 1 ug of the RNA was reverse transcribed using random hexamers. TCRdb recomputed calls from the immunoSEQ multiplex PCR reads with MiXCR, one row per CDR3 protein. Of 200,000 or so distinct CDR3 sequences in the sample, roughly 96% were seen once.

This chain joins TRBV29-1 and TRBJ2-3; 7 nucleotides line up with TRBD2. The sample was CD4+ T cells from PBMCs. The sequence came from a human donor with multiple sclerosis. The CDR3 DNA reads as TGCAGCGTTGCAGGCCGGGGGGACCTAGATACGCAGTATTTT. Translating it yields CSVAGRGDLDTQYF.